These T cell receptor beta chains were read from a single sample in a study of CD8 T cells in ankylosing spondylitis. TCRdb re-analysed the 5' RACE reads in MiXCR, keeping a single row per CDR3 protein. The sample lists roughly 250,000 distinct CDR3 sequences, around 7.8% occurring once. Sequenced sample: blood, either unsorted or a sorted T cell fraction (not recorded which). The receptor source for this set is a male donor with ankylosing spondylitis or in good health (not recorded which). CDR3s include the opening cysteine and the closing phenylalanine or tryptophan. Fields, in order: CDR3 DNA, CDR3 protein, V gene, CDR3 length, J gene, clone size, D gene. The D gene is left open where the match is weak. Size values are once, few and many counts, or a class for expanded clones, and some rows have none.

TGTGCCACGCAAGGGGACGTTCGGAATGAGCAGTTCTTC | CATQGDVRNEQFF | TRBV2 | 13 | TRBJ2-1 | . | .
TGCAGTGCTATACCTACGACAGGCGTCCAAGAGACCCAGTACTTC | CSAIPTTGVQETQYF | TRBV20-1 | 15 | TRBJ2-5 | many | .
TGCAGTGCTAGAGACTTGACCGGGACAGGGGCTTCAGGCGGCTACACCTTC | CSARDLTGTGASGGYTF | TRBV20-1 | 17 | TRBJ1-2 | many | TRBD1
TGTGCCAGCAGCATCCGACACAGCGCTAGCACAGATACGCAGTATTTT | CASSIRHSASTDTQYF | TRBV7-2 | 16 | TRBJ2-3 | many | .
TGCAGTGCTAGAGGCCTGGGACTAGCGGGAGGGGCCCAGTACTTC | CSARGLGLAGGAQYF | TRBV20-1 | 15 | TRBJ2-5 | . | TRBD2
TGTGCCAGCAGTTTTCTCCCAGGAGGGAGGGCCGACGAGCAGTTCTTC | CASSFLPGGRADEQFF | TRBV12-3/TRBV12-4 | 16 | TRBJ2-1 | . | TRBD2
TGTGCCAGCAGCTTAGCAGGCAGGATGAACACTGAAGCTTTCTTT | CASSLAGRMNTEAFF | TRBV7-9 | 15 | TRBJ1-1 | many | .
TGTGCCAGCAGCTTGGTGTCGATGAACACTGAAGCTTTCTTT | CASSLVSMNTEAFF | TRBV5-5 | 14 | TRBJ1-1 | many | .
TGTGCCAGCAGCGGAGGGGAATCCTACGAGCAGTACTTC | CASSGGESYEQYF | TRBV9 | 13 | TRBJ2-7 | many | .
TGTGCCAGCAGCAAAGGCGGGAGGGGCGGCTCCTACAATGAGCAGTTCTTC | CASSKGGRGGSYNEQFF | TRBV21-1 | 17 | TRBJ2-1 | . | .
TGTGCCAGCAGCTCACTTGGGGCAGGGTGGACTGAAGCTTTCTTT | CASSSLGAGWTEAFF | TRBV7-2 | 15 | TRBJ1-1 | many | .
TGCAGTGCTTCCGGGACAGCAACTAATGAAAAACTGTTTTTT | CSASGTATNEKLFF | TRBV20-1 | 14 | TRBJ1-4 | many | TRBD1
TGTGCCAGCAGCCAAGATCCGGGCCGCACAGATACGCAGTATTTT | CASSQDPGRTDTQYF | TRBV14 | 15 | TRBJ2-3 | many | .
TGCGCCAGCAGCTTGGAAGGGACTCGCAATCAGCCCCAGCATTTT | CASSLEGTRNQPQHF | TRBV5-1 | 15 | TRBJ1-5 | many | .
TGCAGTGCTAACCTAGGGGAGAAAAGGGAGCAGTTCTTC | CSANLGEKREQFF | TRBV20-1 | 13 | TRBJ2-1 | many | .
TGTGCCAGCAACCAGGCTCTCTCTGGGGCCAACGTCCTGACTTTC | CASNQALSGANVLTF | TRBV6-1 | 15 | TRBJ2-6 | many | .
TGTGCCAGCAGTTTATCCGGGATCGGGGAGCTGTTTTTT | CASSLSGIGELFF | TRBV6-5 | 13 | TRBJ2-2 | many | .
TGCAGTGCTAGAGGGACTTTCGGGGAGACCCAGTACTTC | CSARGTFGETQYF | TRBV20-1 | 13 | TRBJ2-5 | many | .
TGCGCCTCACAAGGCGAGACTAGCGGGGGGGCTGGAGATACGCAGTATTTT | CASQGETSGGAGDTQYF | TRBV4-3 | 17 | TRBJ2-3 | many | TRBD2
TGCGCCAGCTCTAATTCCCAAGAGACCCAGTACTTC | CASSNSQETQYF | TRBV5-1 | 12 | TRBJ2-5 | few | .
TGTGCCAGCAGCTTAGGAGGATTTAGACTGTTTTTT | CASSLGGFRLFF | TRBV5-6 | 12 | TRBJ1-4 | many | .
TGTGCCAGCAGCCATTCCCCAGCGGGCACGACCTACAATGAGCAGTTCTTC | CASSHSPAGTTYNEQFF | TRBV7-2 | 17 | TRBJ2-1 | . | .
TGTGCCAGCACCCTTGTGGCGGTTAGCACAGATACGCAGTATTTT | CASTLVAVSTDTQYF | TRBV7-2 | 15 | TRBJ2-3 | few | .
TGCAGCGTGACGGACTCGAACACCGGGGAGCTGTTTTTT | CSVTDSNTGELFF | TRBV29-1 | 13 | TRBJ2-2 | many | .
TGTGCCAGCAGTTACTCCCAGTGGGGAGGGAACTATGGCTACACCTTC | CASSYSQWGGNYGYTF | TRBV6-5 | 16 | TRBJ1-2 | many | .
TGCGCCAGCAGCCAAGATCACCTCAGCACCGGGGAGCTGTTTTTT | CASSQDHLSTGELFF | TRBV4-1 | 15 | TRBJ2-2 | . | .
TGCAGCGTTCAGTACGGGCGCAATGAGCAGTTCTTC | CSVQYGRNEQFF | TRBV29-1 | 12 | TRBJ2-1 | many | .
TGTGCCAGCAGCGTAGTGGCGGGAGGAAGGACAGATACGCAGTATTTT | CASSVVAGGRTDTQYF | TRBV9 | 16 | TRBJ2-3 | . | TRBD2
TGTGCCAGCAGCTTAGGCTACAGAACCTACGAGCAGTACTTC | CASSLGYRTYEQYF | TRBV7-9 | 14 | TRBJ2-7 | many | .
TGCGCCAGCAGCCCCGACGGTTCCTCTGGAAACACCATATATTTT | CASSPDGSSGNTIYF | TRBV5-1 | 15 | TRBJ1-3 | many | .
TGCAGCGTTGAAAGGGGGAAGGGCTACGAGCAGTACTTC | CSVERGKGYEQYF | TRBV29-1 | 13 | TRBJ2-7 | many | .
TGTGCCAGCAGCGTAATTAGCGATAGCACAGATACGCAGTATTTT | CASSVISDSTDTQYF | TRBV9 | 15 | TRBJ2-3 | many | .
TGTGCCAGCAGCCAAGGCGCTGGGCTAGCGGAACTCAATGAGCAGTTCTTC | CASSQGAGLAELNEQFF | TRBV4-2 | 17 | TRBJ2-1 | . | TRBD2
TGCAGTGCTCTAGTTCCGGGGATCCCCTACGAGCAGTACTTC | CSALVPGIPYEQYF | TRBV20-1 | 14 | TRBJ2-7 | many | .
TGTGCCAGCAGCTCCACCCTGCCGGGACAGGGGGATTCACCCCTCCACTTT | CASSSTLPGQGDSPLHF | TRBV7-2 | 17 | TRBJ1-6 | . | TRBD1